This entry lists 18 T cell receptor beta chains sequenced from one sample in a study of technical replicates of blood from a handful of donors. The assay was immunoSEQ multiplex PCR, and TCRdb's table has in-frame clones only and misses some. The data show about 68,000 clones, with 95% to 98% seen just once and over 0.2% held by the top ten. Sequenced input: T cells isolated from PBMCs. The receptors were sampled from a human donor in good health.

The V call is TRBV11-2, the J call TRBJ2-2, with 8 bases matching TRBD2. This CDR3 region has 16 residues. The V and J ends lost 5 bases and 6 bases, in that order; junction bases with no gene match: 11. Germline V gene sequence: CDR1 SGHAT, CDR2 FQNNGV. CDR3 sequence reads: CASSGTGGPGSGELFF. CDR3 in DNA: TGTGCCAGCAGCGGTACGGGAGGGCCTGGTTCCGGGGAGCTGTTTTTT.

Here the CDR3 reads CATRLAGNEQFF. In DNA, the CDR3 is TGTGCCACCCGACTAGCGGGCAATGAGCAGTTCTTC. The chain couples TRBV11-1 to TRBJ2-1; 10 bases agree with TRBD2. Losses at the gene ends were 10 bases for V and 6 bases for J; bases not matched to a gene: 3. This CDR3 is 12 amino acids long. Germline values: CDR1 SGHAT, CDR2 FQDESV (reference sequence).

The chain couples TRBV6-5 to TRBJ1-1; the D gene is possibly TRBD1 (6 bases). The CDR3 extends over 14 amino acids. The V gene lost 0 bases and the J gene lost 10 bases, with 15 bases spanning the gap. CDR1 and CDR2 (germline): MNHEY, SVGAGI. The CDR3 sequence is CASSYSWRGRIAFF. The CDR3 DNA reads as TGTGCCAGCAGTTACTCTTGGCGGGGGCGCATAGCTTTCTTT.

V usage is TRBV29-1 and J usage is TRBJ2-1; 12 bases align to TRBD2. V gave up 7 bases and J gave up 7 bases; unmatched junction bases: 8. Germline V lookup: CDR1 SQVTM, CDR2 ANQGSEA. This CDR3 region has 14 residues. The CDR3 here is CSALAGGPINEQFF. CDR3 in DNA: TGCAGCGCCCTAGCGGGAGGGCCGATTAATGAGCAGTTCTTC.

The chain has TRBV7-9 and TRBJ2-5, with TRBD1 matching over 12 bases. The CDR3 sequence is 17 residues long. V lost 7 bases to trimming and J lost 2 bases; unmatched junction nucleotides: 11. CDR1 and CDR2 from the germline V gene are SEHNR and FQNEAQ (reference sequence). The DNA for the CDR3 is TGTGCCAGCAATCCGGGACAGGGGGCTGGAGGGCAAGAGACCCAGTACTTC. Translated: CASNPGQGAGGQETQYF.

The V gene is TRBV6-6, the J gene TRBJ1-1, with 7 positions matching TRBD1. This CDR3 has 11 amino acids. The V gene end was trimmed by 10 bases and the J gene end by 5 bases; junction bases not matched to a gene: 4. Germline V gives CDR1 MNHNY, CDR2 SVGAGI (reference sequence). CDR3 loop: CATGTATEAFF. The CDR3 DNA follows: TGTGCCACCGGGACAGCTACTGAAGCTTTCTTT.

The CDR3 reads CASSLGTPVMNTEAFF. The CDR3 DNA sequence: TGTGCCAGCAGTCTAGGGACACCCGTTATGAACACTGAAGCTTTCTTT. The chain has TRBV28 and TRBJ1-1; the D gene is possibly TRBD1 (6 bases). Germline CDR1 reads MDHEN; CDR2 reads SYDVKM. V lost 5 bases and J lost 0, with 16 bases in between. This CDR3 spans 16 amino acids.

The chain joins TRBV2 to TRBJ2-1; 11 bases match TRBD2. This CDR3 has 13 amino acids. From germline, CDR1 is SNHLY and CDR2 FYNNEI. V shed 6 bases, J shed 9 bases, and the junction held 4 bases outside the gene matches. The CDR3 here is CASRPLAGAEQFF. For the CDR3, the DNA is TGTGCCAGCAGACCACTAGCGGGAGCTGAGCAGTTCTTC.

This sequence joins TRBV10-3 and TRBJ2-1, with D maybe TRBD2 (6 bases). The CDR3 contains 14 residues. Germline V gives CDR1 ENHRY, CDR2 SYGVKD. V was pared by 6 bases and J by 0 bases, with 9 bases between. The CDR3 DNA reads as TGTGCCATCAGGGCCGGGAGCTCCTACAATGAGCAGTTCTTC. Amino acids: CAIRAGSSYNEQFF.

The V call is TRBV7-9, the J call TRBJ2-1; weak D call: TRBD1 (5 bases). V dropped 1 base and J dropped 10 bases, with 17 bases sitting between them. CDR3 length: 15 residues. Per the germline V gene, CDR1 is SEHNR and CDR2 is FQNEAQ (reference sequence). CDR3 DNA sequence: TGTGCCAGCAGCTTAGTATCCTGGGCTGACAGCGAGCAGTTCTTC. Translating it yields CASSLVSWADSEQFF.

The chain is built from TRBV7-3 and TRBJ2-3; TRBD2 aligns across 7 bases. CDR3 size: 16 residues. The germline gives CDR1 SGHTA, CDR2 FQGTGA. Trimming took 1 base from V and 4 from J; bases not matched to a gene: 8. The chain's CDR3 is CASSLIRRERADTQYF. The CDR3 coding sequence is TGTGCCAGCAGCTTAATTAGGCGGGAGCGGGCAGATACGCAGTATTTT.

The chain employs TRBV7-9 and TRBJ1-1; 7 nucleotides agree with TRBD1. The germline V gene has CDR1 SEHNR and CDR2 FQNEAQ (reference sequence). The CDR3 has 16 amino acids. The trim removed 1 base at V and 4 bases at J, leaving 9 bases unmatched. In DNA, the CDR3 is TGTGCCAGCAGCTTAGAACAGGGGCGGGGTGGCACTGAAGCTTTCTTT. Residues: CASSLEQGRGGTEAFF.

V is TRBV9 and J is TRBJ1-1, with TRBD1 matching 9 bases. Germline trimming cut 2 bases from V and 5 bases from J; bases unmatched to any gene: 7. This CDR3 has 15 amino acids. CDR1 is SGDLS, CDR2 YYNGEE, per germline. The CDR3 spells CASSVETGGKTEAFF. In DNA, the CDR3 is TGTGCCAGCAGCGTGGAAACAGGGGGCAAAACTGAAGCTTTCTTT.

The CDR3 region has the DNA TGCGCCAGCAGCCAAGTTTACCCCAGCTACGAGCAGTACTTC. Amino acids: CASSQVYPSYEQYF. The rearrangement uses TRBV4-3 and TRBJ2-7; D remains ambiguous. CDR3 length equals 14 residues. V shed 1 base and J shed 3 bases, with 10 bases lying between them. Germline V gene data show CDR1 as LGHNA and CDR2 as YSLEER.

This chain joins TRBV6-5 and TRBJ2-2; 9 bases are shared with TRBD1. The ends lost 9 bases at V and 2 bases at J; junction bases unmatched: 7. Germline V gene data show CDR1 as MNHEY and CDR2 as SVGAGI. The CDR3 runs to 15 residues. In DNA form, the CDR3 reads TGTGCCAGTGAACCGGGACAGGGTAACACCGGGGAGCTGTTTTTT. Amino acid sequence: CASEPGQGNTGELFF.

The chain joins TRBV30 to TRBJ1-5; a possible D gene is TRBD1 (6 bases). The CDR3 length is 17 residues. The V and J ends lost 0 bases and 5 bases respectively, with 20 bases between them. In germline, CDR1 is GTSNPN, CDR2 SVGIG (reference sequence). The CDR3 coding sequence is TGTGCCTGGAGTGTCCGGCCCGGGCGGGGGCCAGATCAGCCCCAGCATTTT. Protein: CAWSVRPGRGPDQPQHF.

The chain carries TRBV6-4 and TRBJ2-2, with unresolved D. CDR3 length: 14 residues. V dropped 6 bases and J dropped 7 bases, with 15 bases sitting between them. Germline loops: CDR1 MRHNA, CDR2 SNTAGT. In DNA form, the CDR3 reads TGTGCCAGCAGAACCCTAGTACACGTCGGGGAGCTGTTTTTT. Translated, it gives CASRTLVHVGELFF.

The V and J genes are TRBV29-1 and TRBJ1-2, with TRBD1 matching over 8 bases. CDR3 length: 13 residues. Germline lookup yields CDR1 SQVTM and CDR2 ANQGSEA. The V and J ends lost 6 bases and 6 bases, in that order; junction bases with no gene match: 9. This CDR3 is CSVTPGGGDGYTF. In DNA form, the CDR3 reads TGCAGCGTCACCCCAGGGGGCGGAGATGGCTACACCTTC.